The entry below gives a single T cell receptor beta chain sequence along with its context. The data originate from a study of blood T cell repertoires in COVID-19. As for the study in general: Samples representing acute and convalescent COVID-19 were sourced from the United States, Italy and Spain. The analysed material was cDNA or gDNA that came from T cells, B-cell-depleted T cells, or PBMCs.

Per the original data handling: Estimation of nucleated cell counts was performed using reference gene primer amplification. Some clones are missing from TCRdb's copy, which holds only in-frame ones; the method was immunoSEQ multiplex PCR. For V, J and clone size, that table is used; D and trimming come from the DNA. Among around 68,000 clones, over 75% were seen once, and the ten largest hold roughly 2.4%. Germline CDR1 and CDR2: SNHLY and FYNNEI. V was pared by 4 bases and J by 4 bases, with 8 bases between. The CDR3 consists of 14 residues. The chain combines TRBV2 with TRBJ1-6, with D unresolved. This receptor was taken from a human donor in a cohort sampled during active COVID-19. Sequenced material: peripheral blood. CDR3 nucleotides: TGTGCCAGCAGTGTAACGCAGTATAATTCACCCCTCCACTTT. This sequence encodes CASSVTQYNSPLHF.